These 25 T cell receptor beta chains were sequenced from one sample in a study of cytomegalovirus exposure and HLA in healthy donors. PCR used 60 Vbeta primers and 13 Jbeta primers. Sequencing was performed with immunoSEQ multiplex PCR; in TCRdb, only in-frame clones are kept and a portion is missing. The listing records approximately 210,000 clones. The specimen sequenced was PBMCs. These receptors came from a woman under 40 in good health and CMV-seropositive.

The chain employs TRBV2 and TRBJ2-3; tentatively, D is TRBD1 (6 bases). V lost 8 bases and J lost 3, with 9 bases in between. Germline loops: CDR1 SNHLY, CDR2 FYNNEI. CDR3 size: 12 residues. CDR3 sequence (DNA): TGTGCCAGCGGGGGCCTGACAGATACGCAGTATTTT. Translation: CASGGLTDTQYF.

The V gene is TRBV6-5, the J gene TRBJ2-7, with D possibly being TRBD1 (5 bases). This CDR3 is 14 amino acids long. Trimming pared 0 bases from V and 5 bases from J, leaving 11 bases between. In germline, CDR1 is MNHEY, CDR2 SVGAGI. CDR3 amino acids: CASSYSISGNEQYF. The CDR3 coding sequence is TGTGCCAGCAGTTACTCGATATCAGGGAACGAGCAGTACTTC.

V is TRBV5-4 and J is TRBJ2-5; TRBD2 aligns across 16 bases. V lost 4 bases to trimming and J lost 5 bases; unmatched junction nucleotides: 17. Germline CDR1 reads SGHNT; CDR2 reads YYREEE (reference sequence). CDR3 length equals 20 residues. The CDR3 DNA reads as TGTGCCAGCAGCGGGGAGGGACTAGCGGGAGGGTTTGTGGGGCGGGAGACCCAGTACTTC. Its protein product is CASSGEGLAGGFVGRETQYF.

The V gene is TRBV6-1, the J gene TRBJ2-1; TRBD1 matches at 7 bases. The CDR3 loop spans 15 amino acids. J lost 4 bases, V lost 4 bases, and 7 bases had no gene match. CDR1 is MNHNS and CDR2 is SASEGT in the germline V gene. The CDR3 is CASSGWDRGYNEQFF. Here the CDR3 DNA reads TGTGCCAGCAGTGGCTGGGACAGAGGGTACAATGAGCAGTTCTTC.

V is TRBV18 and J is TRBJ1-2; D gene uncertain. Trimming took 0 bases from V and 2 from J, leaving 10 bases between them. The length of the CDR3 is 15 residues. Germline CDR1 and CDR2: KGHSH and LQKENI. CDR3 coding DNA: TGTGCCAGCTCACCACCCCGGGGAGAAAACTATGGCTACACCTTC. Its protein product is CASSPPRGENYGYTF.

This CDR3 reads CASSLALLAGGSDTQYF. CDR3 bases: TGTGCCAGCAGCTTAGCGCTACTAGCGGGAGGGTCCGATACGCAGTATTTT. This chain links TRBV7-2 with TRBJ2-3, with 13 nucleotides matching TRBD2. V was clipped by 0 bases and J by 6 bases; unmatched bases: 6. Germline loops: CDR1 SGHTA, CDR2 FQGNSA. This CDR3 is built from 17 residues.

The J gene is TRBJ1-5, the V gene TRBV19, with 9 bases that match TRBD1. CDR3 length: 19 amino acids. Germline trimming cut 4 bases from V and 7 bases from J; bases unmatched to any gene: 20. Germline V gene sequence: CDR1 LNHDA, CDR2 SQIVND (reference sequence). The CDR3 DNA is TGTGCCAGTAGTACCGGATTACGGGACAGGGAAGGGCGAGGGCAGCCCCAGCATTTT. Encoded protein: CASSTGLRDREGRGQPQHF.

The chain is built from TRBV18 and TRBJ1-3; 7 positions agree with TRBD1. Germline CDR1 reads KGHSH; CDR2 reads LQKENI. The CDR3 has 15 residues. Trimming at V came to 2 bases and at J to 4 bases, leaving 5 bases not matched to a gene. The DNA for the CDR3 is TGTGCCAGCTCACCAAGAAGGGACAGCGGAAACACCATATATTTT. Residues: CASSPRRDSGNTIYF.

The chain joins TRBV2 to TRBJ1-2, with 8 nucleotides matching TRBD1. Germline V gene lookup returns CDR1 SNHLY and CDR2 FYNNEI. The CDR3 has 15 residues. Trimming at V came to 5 bases and at J to 0 bases, leaving 5 bases not matched to a gene. The CDR3 protein is CASSPTGGPNYGYTF. The CDR3 coding sequence is TGTGCCAGCAGTCCAACAGGGGGACCTAACTATGGCTACACCTTC.

As for this clone: Within the sample, other DNA sequences also encode this same CDR3. The V and J genes are TRBV14 and TRBJ1-1; D unresolved. Germline CDR1 reads SGHDN; CDR2 reads FVKESK. The CDR3 is 13 residues long. Trimming took 1 base from V and 4 from J, leaving 7 bases between them. In DNA form, the CDR3 reads TGTGCCAGCAGCCAAGCTAGGTTCACTGAAGCTTTCTTT. Translating gives CASSQARFTEAFF. Full variable domain (missing parts from reference TRBV14 and TRBJ1-1): EAGVTQFPSHSVIEKGQTVTLRCDPISGHDNLYWYRRVMGKEIKFLLHFVKESKQDESGMPNNRFLAERTGGTYSTLKVQPAELEDSGVYFCASSQARFTEAFFGQGTRLTVV.

The chain carries TRBV15 and TRBJ2-2, with 10 positions matching TRBD2. J gave up 7 bases and V 3 bases, and 5 bases lay outside the gene matches. The CDR3 has 15 amino acids. The V gene's germline CDR1 is LNHNV and CDR2 YYDKDF (reference sequence). The CDR3 region is CATSRSGTSDGELFF. CDR3 coding DNA: TGTGCCACCAGCAGGTCCGGGACTAGCGACGGGGAGCTGTTTTTT.

The chain joins TRBV4-3 to TRBJ1-2; D might be TRBD1 (5 bases). Germline loops: CDR1 LGHNA, CDR2 YSLEER. The germline V and J ends were trimmed by 0 bases and 6 bases, with 11 bases remaining between them. The CDR3 is 14 amino acids. The CDR3 loop reads CASSQDQGRNGYTF. In DNA, the CDR3 is TGCGCCAGCAGCCAAGATCAGGGTAGAAATGGCTACACCTTC.

The J gene is TRBJ1-1, the V gene TRBV28; TRBD1 might be the D (5 bases). V was clipped by 4 bases and J by 1 base, with 7 bases between them. In germline, CDR1 is MDHEN, CDR2 SYDVKM. The length of the CDR3 is 13 residues. CDR3: CASSSTGNTEAFF. CDR3 nucleotides: TGTGCCAGCAGTTCAACAGGGAACACTGAAGCTTTCTTT.

This sequence joins TRBV7-9 and TRBJ2-7, with 8 bases aligning to TRBD2. The length of the CDR3 is 15 residues. Germline loops: CDR1 SEHNR, CDR2 FQNEAQ (reference sequence). Unmatched junction bases numbered 10, after V lost 0 bases and J lost 9 bases. The CDR3 region has the DNA TGTGCCAGCAGCTTAGCGAGCGGGAGTTACCACGGGCAGTACTTC. This encodes CASSLASGSYHGQYF.

The chain has TRBV9 and TRBJ1-5; 7 bases match TRBD1. V shed 0 bases, J shed 7 bases, and the junction held 4 bases outside the gene matches. Per germline, CDR1 SGDLS and CDR2 YYNGEE. The CDR3 covers 14 residues. The DNA of the CDR3 is TGTGCCAGCAGCGTAGAGGGGGCAGGCCAGCCCCAGCATTTT. It codes for CASSVEGAGQPQHF.

This chain joins TRBV27 and TRBJ2-7, with TRBD2 matching 9 bases. This CDR3 has 14 residues. Unmatched junction bases numbered 8, after V lost 6 bases and J lost 5 bases. The germline V gene encodes CDR1 MNHEY and CDR2 SMNVEV (reference sequence). CDR3 loop: CASRDLSGSNEQYF. As DNA, the CDR3 is TGTGCCAGCAGGGACCTTAGCGGGAGTAACGAGCAGTACTTC.

This chain connects TRBV7-6 to TRBJ2-2, with D tentatively TRBD1 (6 bases). CDR1 is SGHVS and CDR2 is FNYEAQ in the germline V gene. V lost 0 bases, J lost 6 bases, and 14 bases lay in between. The CDR3 is made up of 16 amino acids. CDR3 nucleotides: TGTGCCAGCAGCTTAGCTGGGGGCGGTTTCTCCGGGGAGCTGTTTTTT. It specifies CASSLAGGGFSGELFF.

The chain recombines TRBV4-3 with TRBJ1-2; TRBD1 matches at 8 bases. From germline, CDR1 is LGHNA and CDR2 YSLEER. V lost 0 bases and J lost 4; bases outside the gene matches: 7. The length of the CDR3 is 16 residues. The CDR3 reads CASSQDSHDRGYGYTF. The CDR3 DNA follows: TGCGCCAGCAGCCAAGATTCGCACGACAGGGGCTATGGCTACACCTTC.

The chain carries TRBV5-1 and TRBJ1-1; 7 bases fit TRBD1. CDR3 length: 14 amino acids. The germline V gene encodes CDR1 SGHRS and CDR2 YFSETQ. V gave up 3 bases and J gave up 1 base; unmatched junction bases: 3. The CDR3 coding sequence is TGCGCCAGCAGCTCTGGGACAGAGAACACTGAAGCTTTCTTT. This gives the protein CASSSGTENTEAFF.

The genes are TRBV29-1 and TRBJ1-5, with 8 nucleotides matching TRBD1. In germline, CDR1 is SQVTM, CDR2 ANQGSEA. This CDR3 has 15 residues. The ends lost 7 bases at V and 6 bases at J; junction bases unmatched: 14. The CDR3 loop is CSAQDRGPLGQPQHF. CDR3 DNA sequence: TGCAGCGCCCAAGACAGGGGCCCCCTCGGTCAGCCCCAGCATTTT.

The chain carries TRBV19 and TRBJ2-7; TRBD2 agrees at 10 bases. From germline, CDR1 is LNHDA and CDR2 SQIVND (reference sequence). CDR3 length: 16 residues. The V and J ends lost 6 bases and 0 bases, in that order; junction bases with no gene match: 8. In DNA, the CDR3 is TGTGCCAGTAGCGAAACTAGCGGGATGAGCTCCTACGAGCAGTACTTC. Translating gives CASSETSGMSSYEQYF. Variable domain in full (rest from reference TRBV19 and TRBJ2-7): DGGITQSPKYLFRKEGQNVTLSCEQNLNHDAMYWYRQDPGQGLRLIYYSQIVNDFQKGDIAEGYSVSREKKESFPLTVTSAQKNPTAFYLCASSETSGMSSYEQYFGPGTRLTVT.

The rearrangement uses TRBV7-2 and TRBJ2-3; 11 positions agree with TRBD2. The V segment lost 4 bases and the J segment 2 bases; nucleotides outside the gene matches: 5. CDR1 SGHTA and CDR2 FQGNSA come from the germline V gene. The CDR3 totals 16 residues. The CDR3 is CASSSGTSGFTDTQYF. CDR3 coding DNA: TGTGCCAGCAGCTCCGGGACTAGCGGTTTCACAGATACGCAGTATTTT. The variable domain in full, completed from reference TRBV7-2 and TRBJ2-3, reads GAGVSQSPSNKVTEKGKDVELRCDPISGHTALYWYRQSLGQGLEFLIYFQGNSAPDKSGLPSDRFSAERTGGSVSTLTIQRTQQEDSAVYLCASSSGTSGFTDTQYFGPGTRLTVL.

This chain uses TRBV28 with TRBJ1-2, with D possibly being TRBD1 (5 bases). Trimming shortened V by 2 bases and J by 4 bases, and 8 bases separated the two germline ends. CDR1 and CDR2 (germline): MDHEN, SYDVKM. The CDR3 consists of 13 residues. Here the CDR3 DNA reads TGTGCCAGCAGTTTACAGGGATCCTATGGCTACACCTTC. Translating gives CASSLQGSYGYTF.

The V gene is TRBV7-2, the J gene TRBJ2-2; D is ambiguous. This CDR3 region has 14 residues. V dropped 1 base and J dropped 4 bases, with 7 bases sitting between them. CDR1 and CDR2 from the germline V gene are SGHTA and FQGNSA. The chain's CDR3 is CASSLGSTTGELFF. The CDR3 bases are TGTGCCAGCAGCTTAGGTTCTACCACCGGGGAGCTGTTTTTT.

The J gene is TRBJ1-1, the V gene TRBV5-4, with 8 bases aligning to TRBD1. This CDR3 contains 15 residues. V was pared by 4 bases and J by 7 bases, with 12 bases of the junction left unmatched. CDR1 is SGHNT and CDR2 is YYREEE in the germline V gene (reference sequence). The CDR3, as DNA: TGTGCCAGCAGCCCAAGGACAGGGAATGTAGTTGAAGCTTTCTTT. Encoded protein: CASSPRTGNVVEAFF.